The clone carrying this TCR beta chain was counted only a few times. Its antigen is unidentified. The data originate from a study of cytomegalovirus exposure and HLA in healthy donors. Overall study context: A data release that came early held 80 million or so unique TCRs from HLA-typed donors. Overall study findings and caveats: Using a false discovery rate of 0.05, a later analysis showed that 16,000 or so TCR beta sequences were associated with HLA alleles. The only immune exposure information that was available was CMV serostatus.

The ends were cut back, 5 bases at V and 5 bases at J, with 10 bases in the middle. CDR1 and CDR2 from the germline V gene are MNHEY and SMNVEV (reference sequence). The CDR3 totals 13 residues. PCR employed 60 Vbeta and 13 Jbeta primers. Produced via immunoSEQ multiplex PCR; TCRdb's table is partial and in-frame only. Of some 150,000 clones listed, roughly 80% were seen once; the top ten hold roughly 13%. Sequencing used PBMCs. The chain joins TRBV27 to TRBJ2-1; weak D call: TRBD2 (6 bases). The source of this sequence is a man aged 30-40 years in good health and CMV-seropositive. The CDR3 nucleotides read TGTGCCAGCAGTGTCGGGACTCACAATGAGCAGTTCTTC. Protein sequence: CASSVGTHNEQFF.